This TCR beta chain appears in the sequencing data of a study of identical twins. Overall study findings and caveats: Cross-sectional statistical analysis was relied on for the conclusions, without the same donors being followed. Models came in too low on out-of-frame TCR alpha sharing in monozygotic twins.

MiXCR was run by TCRdb on the 5' RACE reads, yielding one entry per CDR3 protein. The sample includes about 660,000 distinct CDR3 sequences, over 8.5% of them seen just once. V lost 3 bases and J lost 3, with 18 bases in between. CDR1 is DFQATT and CDR2 is SNEGSKA in the germline V gene (reference sequence). The CDR3 extends over 15 amino acids. Comments on this clonotype: The antigen is unknown.

The same sample was also studied in work on yellow fever vaccine responses in identical twins. This second study notes: Twins' vaccine T cell response reportedly seemed partly convergent, partly personalized.

The receptor's source is a woman between 18 and 29 years old in good health. The chain uses TRBV20-1 and TRBJ2-7, with D possibly matching TRBD1 (6 bases). The sample was PBMCs. The CDR3 is CSARVGQRTFYEQYF. The DNA for the CDR3 is TGCAGTGCTAGGGTTGGACAGCGAACCTTCTACGAGCAGTACTTC.